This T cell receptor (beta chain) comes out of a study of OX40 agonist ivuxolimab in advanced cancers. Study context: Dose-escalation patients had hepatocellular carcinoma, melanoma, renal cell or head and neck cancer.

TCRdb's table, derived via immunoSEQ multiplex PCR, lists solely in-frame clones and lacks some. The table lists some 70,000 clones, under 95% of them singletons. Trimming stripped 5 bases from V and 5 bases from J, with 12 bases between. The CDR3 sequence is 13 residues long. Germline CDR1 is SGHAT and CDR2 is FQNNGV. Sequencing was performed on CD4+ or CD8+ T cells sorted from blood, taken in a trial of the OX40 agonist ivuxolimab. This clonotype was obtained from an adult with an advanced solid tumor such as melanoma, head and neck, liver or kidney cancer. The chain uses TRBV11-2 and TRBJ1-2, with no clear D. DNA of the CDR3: TGTGCCAGCAGCGCAATTCGGGGTTATGGCTACACCTTC. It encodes CASSAIRGYGYTF.